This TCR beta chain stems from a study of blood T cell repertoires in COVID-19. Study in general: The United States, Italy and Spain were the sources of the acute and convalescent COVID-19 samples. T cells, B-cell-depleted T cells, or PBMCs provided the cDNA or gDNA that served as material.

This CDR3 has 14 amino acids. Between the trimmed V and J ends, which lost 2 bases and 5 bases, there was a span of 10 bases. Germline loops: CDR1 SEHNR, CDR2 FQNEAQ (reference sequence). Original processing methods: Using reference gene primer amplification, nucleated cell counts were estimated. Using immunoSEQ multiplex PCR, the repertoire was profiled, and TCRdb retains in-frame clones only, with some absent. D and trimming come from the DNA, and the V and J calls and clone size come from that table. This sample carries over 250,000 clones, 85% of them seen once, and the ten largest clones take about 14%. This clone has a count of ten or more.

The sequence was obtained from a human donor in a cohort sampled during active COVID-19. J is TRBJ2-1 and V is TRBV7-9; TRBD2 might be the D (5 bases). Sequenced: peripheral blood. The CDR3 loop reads CASSLSLVDNEQFF. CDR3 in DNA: TGTGCCAGCAGCTTATCACTAGTAGACAATGAGCAGTTCTTC.